This T cell receptor beta chain comes out of a study of CD8 T cells in ankylosing spondylitis. This clonotype was detected ten times or more. With 2 bases removed from V and 8 bases from J, the gap between germline ends came to 21 bases. Germline loops: CDR1 SGDLS, CDR2 YYNGEE. The CDR3 covers 16 residues. TCRdb fed the 5' RACE reads into MiXCR, producing one record per CDR3 protein. The table records 150,000 to 200,000 distinct CDR3 sequences, roughly 10% of them present only once. The receptor comes from a male donor with ankylosing spondylitis or in good health (not recorded which). The gene calls are TRBV9 and TRBJ2-3, with a tentative D call TRBD1 (6 bases). The sample consisted of blood, either unsorted or a sorted T cell fraction (not recorded which). This CDR3 reads CASSVETGGLEGTQYF. The CDR3 DNA follows: TGTGCCAGCAGCGTCGAGACAGGCGGCCTAGAGGGTACGCAGTATTTT.